This T cell receptor beta chain stems from a study of cytomegalovirus exposure and HLA in healthy donors. Overall study findings and caveats: Specific recognition of CMV antigens was confirmed in vitro for three chains (all CMV-associated). TCR beta chains numbering about 160 were designated cytomegalovirus-associated. There was a cluster of highly shared sequence variants that was likely a sequencing artifact. In an earlier analysis, most TCR beta V segments were productive about 87% or about 30% of the time.

Use of 60 Vbeta and 13 Jbeta primers characterized the PCR. Here immunoSEQ multiplex PCR was the method, and the copy in TCRdb shows in-frame clones only, minus some. The data show 60,000 to 85,000 clones, 70% to 80% seen once. Germline V gives CDR1 SQVTM, CDR2 ANQGSEA. The CDR3 runs to 12 residues. V dropped 7 bases and J dropped 0 bases, with 9 bases sitting between them. This clone was seen once. Its antigen is still unknown. The sequence was collected from a man in his forties in good health and CMV-seronegative. What was sequenced was PBMCs. This chain connects TRBV29-1 to TRBJ1-1; D might be TRBD1 (6 bases). CDR3 sequence reads: CSGTDLNTEAFF. CDR3 bases: TGCAGCGGGACAGACCTGAACACTGAAGCTTTCTTT.